There are many counts of the clone carrying this TCR beta chain. Time point given: blood at routine non-recurrence follow-up after resection. These data belong to a study of spatial heterogeneity in lung cancer. Trimming cost V 4 bases and J 2 bases; bases outside gene matches: 5. The CDR3 runs to 17 residues. CDR1 is SEHNR and CDR2 is FQNEAQ in the germline V gene (reference sequence). TCRdb used MiXCR to reprocess the 5' RACE reads, holding one entry per CDR3 protein. The data show 39,000 or so distinct CDR3 sequences, roughly a tenth seen once. Sequencing used PBMCs, obtained at follow-up. J is TRBJ2-6 and V is TRBV7-9; 10 positions match TRBD1. The TCR originated in a female donor with early-stage non-small cell lung cancer. CDR3 DNA: TGTGCCAGCAGCTCCCGAGGACAGGGGGCTGGGGCCAACGTCCTGACTTTC. Its protein is CASSSRGQGAGANVLTF.